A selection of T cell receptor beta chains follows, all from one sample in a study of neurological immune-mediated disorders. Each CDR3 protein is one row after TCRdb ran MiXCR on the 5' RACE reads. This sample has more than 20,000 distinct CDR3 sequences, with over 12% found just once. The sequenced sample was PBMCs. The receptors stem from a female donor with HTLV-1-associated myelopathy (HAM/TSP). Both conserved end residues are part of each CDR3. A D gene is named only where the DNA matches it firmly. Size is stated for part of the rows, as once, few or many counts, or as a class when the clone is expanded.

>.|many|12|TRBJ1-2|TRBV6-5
CASSYGGYGYTF
TGTGCCAGCAGTTACGGGGGCTATGGCTACACCTTC
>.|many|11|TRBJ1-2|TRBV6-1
CASSGEGGYTF
TGTGCCAGCAGTGGAGAAGGTGGCTACACCTTC
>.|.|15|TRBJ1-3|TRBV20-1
CSASPLLGLGNTIYF
TGCAGTGCATCCCCCCTATTGGGACTTGGAAACACCATATATTTT
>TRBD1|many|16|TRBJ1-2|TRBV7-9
CASAPGWGQGAYGYTF
TGTGCCAGCGCCCCTGGATGGGGACAGGGGGCTTATGGCTACACCTTC
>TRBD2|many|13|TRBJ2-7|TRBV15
CATSTTSGDEQYF
TGTGCCACCAGCACGACTAGCGGGGACGAGCAGTACTTC
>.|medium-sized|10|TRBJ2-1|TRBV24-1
CATRFNEQFF
TGTGCCACCCGGTTCAATGAGCAGTTCTTC
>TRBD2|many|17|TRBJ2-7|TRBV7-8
CASSLRPGTSEIYEQYF
TGTGCCAGCAGCTTACGTCCCGGGACTAGCGAAATCTACGAGCAGTACTTC
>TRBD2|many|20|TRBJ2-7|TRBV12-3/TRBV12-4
CASSYGGGGLAGGFSYEQYF
TGTGCCAGCAGTTATGGGGGGGGGGGACTAGCGGGAGGCTTCTCCTACGAGCAGTACTTC
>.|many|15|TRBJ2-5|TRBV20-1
CSAREGGGGVETQYF
TGCAGTGCTAGAGAGGGGGGTGGTGGTGTCGAGACCCAGTACTTC
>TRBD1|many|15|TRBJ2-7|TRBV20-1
CSATVGQGDLYEQYF
TGCAGTGCCACCGTGGGGCAGGGGGATTTATACGAGCAGTACTTC
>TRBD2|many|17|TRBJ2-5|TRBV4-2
CASSQVARLAGGETQYF
TGTGCCAGCAGCCAAGTGGCCCGGCTAGCGGGAGGAGAGACCCAGTACTTC
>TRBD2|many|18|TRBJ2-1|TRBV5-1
CASSFPGTSGYSYNEQFF
TGCGCCAGCAGCTTCCCGGGGACTAGCGGCTACTCCTACAATGAGCAGTTCTTC
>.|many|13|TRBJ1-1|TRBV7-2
CASSLASAGEAFF
TGTGCCAGCAGCTTAGCATCCGCCGGTGAAGCTTTCTTT
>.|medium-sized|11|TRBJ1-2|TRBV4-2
CASSQGYGYTF
TGTGCCAGCAGCCAGGGATATGGCTACACCTTC
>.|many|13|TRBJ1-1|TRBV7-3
CASSLSMNTEAFF
TGTGCCAGCAGCTTATCCATGAACACTGAAGCTTTCTTT
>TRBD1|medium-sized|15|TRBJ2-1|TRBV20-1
CSARDSGTGRNEQFF
TGCAGTGCTAGAGATTCCGGGACAGGGCGCAATGAGCAGTTCTTC
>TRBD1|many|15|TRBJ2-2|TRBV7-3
CASSPLGQGAGELFF
TGTGCCAGCAGCCCACTCGGACAGGGGGCCGGGGAGCTGTTTTTT
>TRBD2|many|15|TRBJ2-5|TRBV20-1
CSVTTSGGLRETQYF
TGCAGTGTTACGACTAGCGGGGGTCTTAGGGAGACCCAGTACTTC
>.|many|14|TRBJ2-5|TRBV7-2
CASSLEPWKETQYF
TGTGCCAGCAGCTTAGAACCGTGGAAAGAGACCCAGTACTTC
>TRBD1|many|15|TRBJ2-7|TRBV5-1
CASSLRGTGVYEQYF
TGCGCCAGCAGCTTGCGAGGGACAGGGGTTTACGAGCAGTACTTC
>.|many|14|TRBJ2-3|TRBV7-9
CASSLVPSTDTQYF
TGTGCCAGCAGCTTAGTTCCTAGCACAGATACGCAGTATTTT
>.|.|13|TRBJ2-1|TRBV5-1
CASSLVWGTEQFF
TGCGCCAGCAGCTTGGTATGGGGCACTGAGCAGTTCTTC
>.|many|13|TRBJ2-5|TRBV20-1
CSARLDAGETQYF
TGCAGTGCAAGACTCGACGCGGGGGAGACCCAGTACTTC
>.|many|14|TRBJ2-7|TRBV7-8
CASSSRDSSYEQYF
TGTGCCAGCAGCTCCCGGGACTCTTCCTACGAGCAGTACTTC
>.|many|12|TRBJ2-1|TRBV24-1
CATGDRNNEQFF
TGTGCCACCGGCGACAGAAACAATGAGCAGTTCTTC
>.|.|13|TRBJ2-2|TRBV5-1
CASSEGVGGELFF
TGCGCCAGCAGCGAGGGGGTCGGCGGGGAGCTGTTTTTT
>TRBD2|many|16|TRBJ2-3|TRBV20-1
CSVRDSWREMVDTQYF
TGCAGTGTTAGAGATAGTTGGCGGGAGATGGTAGATACGCAGTATTTT
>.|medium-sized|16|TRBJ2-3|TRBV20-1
CSATRDNRPLTDTQYF
TGCAGTGCTACCCGGGACAACCGGCCCCTCACAGATACGCAGTATTTT
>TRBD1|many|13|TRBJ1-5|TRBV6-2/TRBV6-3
CASSPDRGQPQHF
TGTGCCAGCAGCCCGGACAGGGGCCAGCCCCAGCATTTT
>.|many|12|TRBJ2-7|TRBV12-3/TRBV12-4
CASSRFAYEQYF
TGTGCCAGCAGTAGGTTTGCCTACGAGCAGTACTTC
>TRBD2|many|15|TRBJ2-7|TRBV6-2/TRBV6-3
CASSYSTSDPYEQYF
TGTGCCAGCAGTTACTCGACTAGCGACCCCTACGAGCAGTACTTC
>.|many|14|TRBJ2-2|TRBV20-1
CSDTGGGGAGELFF
TGCAGTGACACGGGCGGGGGCGGCGCCGGGGAGCTGTTTTTT
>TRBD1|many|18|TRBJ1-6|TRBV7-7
CASSLAKDRGSYNSPLHF
TGTGCTAGCAGCCTAGCGAAGGACAGGGGGTCCTATAATTCACCCCTCCACTTT
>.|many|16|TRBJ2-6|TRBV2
CASSPTWSSGANVLTF
TGTGCCAGCAGCCCCACGTGGTCCTCTGGGGCCAACGTCCTGACTTTC
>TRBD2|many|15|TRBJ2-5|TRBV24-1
CATSEASGRVETQYF
TGTGCCACCAGTGAGGCTAGCGGGAGAGTAGAGACCCAGTACTTC
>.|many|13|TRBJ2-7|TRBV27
CASSFLATYEQYF
TGTGCCAGCAGTTTTTTGGCTACCTACGAGCAGTACTTC
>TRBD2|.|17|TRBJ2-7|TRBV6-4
CASSDCWREGRRYEQYF
TGTGCCAGCAGTGACTGCTGGCGGGAGGGCCGGAGGTACGAGCAGTACTTC
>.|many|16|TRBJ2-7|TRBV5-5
CASSLGVRGDLNEQYF
TGTGCCAGCAGCTTGGGGGTTCGGGGCGACCTGAACGAGCAGTACTTC
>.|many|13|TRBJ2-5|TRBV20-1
CSATRGVGETQYF
TGCAGTGCCACCAGAGGGGTTGGGGAGACCCAGTACTTC
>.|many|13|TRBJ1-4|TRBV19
CASSERTNEKLFF
TGTGCCAGTAGTGAACGGACTAATGAAAAACTGTTTTTT
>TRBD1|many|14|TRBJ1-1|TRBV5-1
CASSWAGGDTEAFF
TGCGCCAGCAGCTGGGCAGGGGGAGACACTGAAGCTTTCTTT
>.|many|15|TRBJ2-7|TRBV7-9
CASSLEGRGGYEQYF
TGTGCCAGCAGCTTAGAGGGCAGGGGAGGCTACGAGCAGTACTTC
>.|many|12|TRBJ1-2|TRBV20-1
CRAFSNVYGYTF
TGCAGGGCGTTCTCGAACGTCTATGGCTACACCTTC
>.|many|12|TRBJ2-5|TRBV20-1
CSATVGPETQYF
TGCAGTGCGACGGTGGGACCAGAGACCCAGTACTTC
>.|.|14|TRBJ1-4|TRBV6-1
CASSHGRSGEKLFF
TGTGCCAGCAGCCATGGACGGTCGGGCGAAAAACTGTTTTTT
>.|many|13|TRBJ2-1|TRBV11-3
CASSLEARAEQFF
TGTGCCAGCAGCTTAGAGGCCCGAGCCGAGCAGTTCTTC
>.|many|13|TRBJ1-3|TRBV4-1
CASSQGSGNTIYF
TGCGCCAGCAGCCAAGGCAGTGGAAACACCATATATTTT
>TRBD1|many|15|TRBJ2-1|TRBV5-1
CASSLRTGGGNEQFF
TGCGCCAGCAGCTTGAGAACAGGGGGTGGCAATGAGCAGTTCTTC
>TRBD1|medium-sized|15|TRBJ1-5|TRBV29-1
CSVAVAQGANQPQHF
TGCAGCGTGGCTGTAGCCCAGGGGGCCAATCAGCCCCAGCATTTT
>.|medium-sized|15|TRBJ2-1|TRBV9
CASSVGLGGQGEQFF
TGTGCCAGCAGCGTAGGTTTGGGTGGGCAGGGGGAGCAGTTCTTC